This TCR beta chain was observed in a study of PD-1 blockade in classical Hodgkin lymphoma. Study findings and constraints: Relapsed/refractory patients reportedly had the lowest baseline TCR diversity, below newly diagnosed patients, who were below healthy donors. Researchers reported that CD4+ TCR diversity, though not CD8+, rose significantly by C4D1.

Produced via immunoSEQ multiplex PCR; TCRdb's table is partial and in-frame only. In the table there are several thousand clones, roughly four fifths of which are singletons. The length of the CDR3 is 15 residues. Per germline, CDR1 SGHAT and CDR2 FQNNGV. The V end lost 2 bases, the J end lost 4 bases, and 14 bases lay between the germline ends. Noted time point: cycle 4 day 1 (C4D1), after more than five weeks of nivolumab. The patients all showed relapse after autologous stem cell transplantation, while their brentuximab vedotin exposure varied. Regarding this clone: Its matching antigen is unknown. This likely reflects a read error, since a far larger clone is one base away. It is likely a read error, because the conserved phenylalanine at the end of the CDR3 is missing.

The material was peripheral blood mononuclear cells (PBMCs), obtained before the fourth cycle of nivolumab. This TCR was sampled from a human donor with classical Hodgkin lymphoma. V gene TRBV11-2 combines with J gene TRBJ1-2; a weak D match, TRBD1 (5 bases). CDR3 coding DNA: TGTGCCAGCAGCTTAAATGGGGCCCTGGCCTATGGCTACACCCTC. This translates into CASSLNGALAYGYTL.